What follows is one TCR beta chain and its context. The trim removed 4 bases at V and 4 bases at J, leaving 11 bases unmatched. CDR1 is SQVTM, CDR2 ANQGSEA, per germline. This CDR3 is 16 amino acids long. This table comes from immunoSEQ multiplex PCR, and its TCRdb copy is limited to in-frame clones, with some not included. The sample consists of about 370,000 clones, roughly 91% of them appearing once. This record comes from a study of blood T cell repertoires in COVID-19. The V call is TRBV29-1, the J call TRBJ2-1, with TRBD2 matching 9 bases. This receptor was taken from a woman aged 25 to 39 who had recovered from COVID-19. Sequencing was carried out using PBMCs or T cells enriched from blood (not recorded which). The CDR3 sequence: CSVARISGSSYNEQFF. The CDR3 region has the DNA TGCAGCGTTGCCCGAATTAGCGGGAGTTCATACAATGAGCAGTTCTTC.